This TCR beta chain was sequenced for a study of spatial heterogeneity in lung cancer. At the level of the study: Sequence detection consistently recorded a greater number of beta-chain than alpha-chain sequences.

Many counts were recorded for this clonotype. The size of this beta chain means little, since it is a stray read in a library made for alpha chains. TCRdb redid the calling of the 5' RACE reads with MiXCR, one entry per CDR3 protein. The sample records 8,500 to 14,000 distinct CDR3 sequences, roughly 3.5% being singletons. V lost 5 bases to trimming and J lost 7 bases, with 18 bases between them. Germline loops: CDR1 MDHEN, CDR2 SYDVKM. This CDR3 has 14 residues. Documented time point: sample taken at primary tumor resection. Researchers sequenced whole RNA taken from tumor, nontumor lung or frozen PBMC without sorting.

The source material was PBMCs, sampled at surgery. This TCR was sampled from a female donor with early-stage non-small cell lung cancer. V usage is TRBV28 and J usage is TRBJ2-7, with D possibly being TRBD1 (7 bases). DNA of the CDR3: TGTGCCAGCAGTATACAGGGGAGGAAGAGAGAGCAGTACTTC. It translates to CASSIQGRKREQYF.